The present T cell receptor beta chain was sequenced within a study of OX40 agonist ivuxolimab in advanced cancers. Study details: While on treatment, patients had intravenous ivuxolimab at 0.01 to 10 mg/kg every 2 weeks. Patients were roughly 87% male with ages roughly 20 to 85, mean around 58. Two patients with cutaneous melanoma and one with hepatocellular carcinoma, three in total, showed partial responses.

The V gene's germline CDR1 is WNHNN and CDR2 SYGVQD (reference sequence). With V trimmed by 3 bases and J by 5 bases, 9 bases remained unmatched. This CDR3 spans 15 amino acids. As regards this clone: Its antigen is unidentified.

Regarding the study as a whole: With doses of 0.1 to 3.0 mg/kg, CD4+ and CD8+ blood T cells had undergone clonal expansion by week 6.

Profiled with immunoSEQ multiplex PCR; TCRdb holds only in-frame clones, not every one. This table has 65,000 to 75,000 clones, nearly 90% appearing once. Sequences were derived from CD4+ or CD8+ T cells sorted from blood, sampled in a trial of the OX40 agonist ivuxolimab. This chain links TRBV10-1 with TRBJ2-7; 8 positions agree with TRBD2. The clonotype originates from an adult with an advanced solid tumor such as melanoma, head and neck, liver or kidney cancer. Written as DNA, the CDR3 is TGCGCCAGCAGTGAAACGACGGGAGGGTACCACGAGCAGTACTTC. Translation gives CASSETTGGYHEQYF.